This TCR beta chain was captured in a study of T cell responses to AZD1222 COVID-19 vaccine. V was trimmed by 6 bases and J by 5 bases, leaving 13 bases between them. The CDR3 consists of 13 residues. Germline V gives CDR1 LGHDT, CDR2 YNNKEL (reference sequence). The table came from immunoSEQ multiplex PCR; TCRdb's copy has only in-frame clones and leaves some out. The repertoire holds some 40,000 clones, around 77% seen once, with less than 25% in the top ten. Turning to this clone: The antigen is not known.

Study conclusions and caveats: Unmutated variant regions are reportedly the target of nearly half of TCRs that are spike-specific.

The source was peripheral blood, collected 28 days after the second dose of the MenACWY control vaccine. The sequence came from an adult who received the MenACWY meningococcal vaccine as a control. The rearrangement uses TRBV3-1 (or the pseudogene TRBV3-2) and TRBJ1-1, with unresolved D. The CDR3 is CASRSVAGTEAFF. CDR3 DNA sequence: TGTGCCAGCAGATCGGTCGCGGGGACTGAAGCTTTCTTT.